These 17 T cell receptor beta chains were all obtained from the same sample, sequenced in a study of shared clonotypes between healthy human individuals. Terminally differentiated effector memory CD45RA+ cells were excluded by CCR7 positive selection of CD45RO-negative cells. Measured with immunoSEQ multiplex PCR; TCRdb has only the in-frame clones, and not every one. The sample has 500,000 to 700,000 clones; roughly 95% are singletons. What was sequenced was naive CD8+ T cells sorted from blood. The source of these receptors is a woman aged 25 to 39 in good health.

This chain joins TRBV5-4 and TRBJ2-3, with D possibly TRBD1 on 6 matching bases. Between the trimmed V and J ends, which lost 5 bases and 2 bases, there was a span of 15 bases. The germline gives CDR1 SGHNT, CDR2 YYREEE (reference sequence). CDR3 size: 15 residues. The CDR3, as DNA: TGTGCCAGCAGTCCCAAGGACAGAACCACAGATACGCAGTATTTT. It encodes CASSPKDRTTDTQYF.

The chain recombines TRBV13 with TRBJ2-5; D might be TRBD2 (5 bases). Germline CDR1 and CDR2: PRHDT and FYEKMQ (reference sequence). This CDR3 comprises 14 residues. V lost 3 bases to trimming and J lost 1 base, with 9 bases between them. The DNA of the CDR3 is TGTGCCAGCAGCTTCGAGGGAGTCCAAGAGACCCAGTACTTC. This gives the protein CASSFEGVQETQYF.

The V and J genes are TRBV4-1 and TRBJ2-5; 9 bases line up with TRBD2. With 2 bases clipped from V and 5 bases from J, the junction kept 9 bases outside the gene matches. The CDR3 runs 16 residues. Germline V gives CDR1 MGHRA, CDR2 YSYEKL. The CDR3 spells CASSQTLAGRGETQYF. Written as DNA, the CDR3 is TGCGCCAGCAGCCAAACTCTAGCGGGAAGGGGGGAGACCCAGTACTTC.

The genes are TRBV28 and TRBJ1-3; D unresolved. Germline V gene lookup returns CDR1 MDHEN and CDR2 SYDVKM. This CDR3 is 16 amino acids long. V was shortened by 3 bases and J by 0 bases, with 12 bases between the two germline ends. This CDR3 reads CASSLVVSGSGNTIYF. CDR3 bases: TGTGCCAGCAGTTTGGTTGTGTCAGGCTCTGGAAACACCATATATTTT.

The chain combines TRBV6-5 with TRBJ1-5; D unclear. Looked up from germline, CDR1 is MNHEY and CDR2 is SVGAGI. The CDR3 contains 10 residues. Trimming removed 11 bases at V and 11 bases at J, with 13 bases between. CDR3 loop: CAVGSVTQHF. The CDR3 DNA sequence: TGTGCCGTGGGGTCAGTGACCCAGCATTTT.

V and J are TRBV2 and TRBJ1-3, with D maybe TRBD1 (6 bases). CDR1 SNHLY and CDR2 FYNNEI come from the germline V gene. The CDR3 consists of 15 residues. V was shortened by 7 bases and J by 2 bases, with 15 bases between the two germline ends. The CDR3 here is CASKESGAAGNTIYF. CDR3 nucleotides: TGTGCCAGCAAAGAATCGGGGGCGGCTGGAAACACCATATATTTT. The full variable domain, rest sourced from reference TRBV2 and TRBJ1-3, is EPEVTQTPSHQVTQMGQEVILRCVPISNHLYFYWYRQILGQKVEFLVSFYNNEISEKSEIFDDQFSVERPDGSNFTLKIRSTKLEDSAMYFCASKESGAAGNTIYFGEGSWLTVV.

This clone was detected only once. This sequence joins TRBV4-1 and TRBJ1-2, with D tentatively TRBD1 (5 bases). CDR3 length: 16 residues. The V and J ends lost 3 bases and 5 bases respectively, with 19 bases between them. Germline CDR1 reads MGHRA; CDR2 reads YSYEKL. Written as DNA, the CDR3 is TGCGCCAGCAGCCAGCGCCTCGGGCCGGGGGATTATGGCTACACCTTC. Its translation: CASSQRLGPGDYGYTF.

The chain employs TRBV27 and TRBJ2-5; 8 bases agree with TRBD1. The DNA matches TRBJ2-7 better at its end, which makes the J call doubtful. The CDR3 contains 14 residues. Germline values: CDR1 MNHEY, CDR2 SMNVEV (reference sequence). The CDR3 sequence is CASSLSRTGNEQYF. The CDR3 DNA follows: TGTGCCAGCAGTTTATCCCGGACAGGGAACGAGCAGTACTTC.

V is TRBV5-5 and J is TRBJ1-2; the D gene is possibly TRBD1 (6 bases). The CDR3 runs to 13 residues. V was cut by 7 bases and J by 8 bases, with 18 bases left in between. Germline CDR1 reads SGHKS; CDR2 reads YYEKEE (reference sequence). CDR3 in DNA: TGTGCCAGCCATGTTATGGGGGGCTGGGGCTACACCTTC. This codes for CASHVMGGWGYTF.

The gene calls are TRBV28 and TRBJ2-7; maybe TRBD2 (5 bases). V dropped 7 bases and J dropped 6 bases, with 19 bases sitting between them. The CDR3 spans 14 residues. Germline V gives CDR1 MDHEN, CDR2 SYDVKM. The CDR3 DNA is TGTGCCAGCATTCTTCTCATGGGGAGAGGCGAGCAGTACTTC. Encoded protein: CASILLMGRGEQYF.

This chain links TRBV11-2 with TRBJ2-7; TRBD2 agrees at 7 bases. This CDR3 region has 14 residues. Germline-derived CDR1 and CDR2 are SGHAT and FQNNGV. V lost 1 base to trimming and J lost 7 bases; unmatched junction nucleotides: 7. CDR3 sequence (DNA): TGTGCCAGCAGCTTAGGGGGGGGAGTGAGGGAGCAGTACTTC. This sequence encodes CASSLGGGVREQYF.

With regard to this clone: This specimen includes other DNA sequences encoding the same CDR3. The chain couples TRBV5-4 to TRBJ2-1, with D possibly matching TRBD1 (5 bases). The CDR3 has 13 amino acids. Per the germline V gene, CDR1 is SGHNT and CDR2 is YYREEE (reference sequence). V was trimmed by 5 bases and J by 4 bases, leaving 10 bases between them. The CDR3 here is CASSLGDYNEQFF. As DNA, the CDR3 is TGTGCCAGCAGTTTAGGGGATTACAATGAGCAGTTCTTC.

The chain links TRBV29-1 to TRBJ1-1; D gene ambiguous. The V gene's germline CDR1 is SQVTM and CDR2 ANQGSEA. Trimming removed 4 bases from V and 4 bases from J, with 16 bases in between. This CDR3 is built from 14 residues. The CDR3 DNA sequence: TGCAGCGTTGGAGCGGGGTCACGGGCCACTGAAGCTTTCTTT. This translates into CSVGAGSRATEAFF.

This clone has only one observation. The V call is TRBV5-6, the J call TRBJ2-7; 10 bases match TRBD2. Germline trimming cut 4 bases from V and 7 bases from J; bases unmatched to any gene: 14. This CDR3 is built from 16 residues. Looked up from germline, CDR1 is SGHDT and CDR2 is YYEEEE. CDR3 bases: TGTGCCAGCAGCCCCCCTAGCGGGGGACTTCGCTTAGAGCAGTACTTC. It translates to CASSPPSGGLRLEQYF.

In the case of this clone: Other DNA sequences in this specimen translate into the identical CDR3. The chain carries TRBV5-6 and TRBJ1-5; no firm D call. The germline CDR1 and CDR2 sequences are SGHDT and YYEEEE. The V and J ends lost 4 bases and 2 bases respectively, with 10 bases between them. The length of the CDR3 is 14 residues. CDR3 residues: CASSLGGGNQPQHF. CDR3 nucleotides: TGTGCCAGCAGCCTGGGCGGGGGCAATCAGCCCCAGCATTTT.

The chain recombines TRBV14 with TRBJ2-2; maybe TRBD1 (6 bases). V lost 1 base, J lost 5 bases, and 11 bases lay in between. Germline-derived CDR1 and CDR2 are SGHDN and FVKESK. The CDR3 has 15 residues. CDR3 amino acids: CASSQGLGQTGELFF. DNA for the CDR3: TGTGCCAGCAGCCAAGGATTAGGACAGACCGGGGAGCTGTTTTTT.

This clone was detected only a few times. This specimen includes other DNA sequences encoding the same CDR3. The chain is built from TRBV29-1 and TRBJ2-2; D unresolved. V was pared by 2 bases and J by 3 bases, with 10 bases between. The CDR3 extends over 14 amino acids. CDR1 is SQVTM, CDR2 ANQGSEA, per germline. The DNA for the CDR3 is TGCAGCGTTGAAACTGGGCGCGACACCGGGGAGCTGTTTTTT. It codes for CSVETGRDTGELFF.